This TCR beta chain was retrieved from a study of circulating tumor DNA in untreated peripheral T-cell lymphoma. Findings and caveats of the study: Tumor-specific clonotypes were found in about three quarters of patients.

With regard to this clone: Its target is unknown.

This CDR3 has 16 amino acids. V was clipped by 10 bases and J by 2 bases; unmatched bases: 13. Germline CDR1 and CDR2: ENHRY and SYGVKD. Tumor tissue was collected at baseline, before treatment began. Generated by immunoSEQ multiplex PCR, the TCRdb table keeps only in-frame clones and is missing some. The repertoire consists of several thousand clones, with under 80% occurring once and the leading ten covering about 15%. This receptor was identified in a human donor with peripheral T-cell lymphoma. The chain is built from TRBV10-3 and TRBJ2-3, with TRBD1 matching over 9 bases. The sample taken for sequencing was tumor tissue. The CDR3 sequence: CASRVNRGPYTDTQYF. The DNA of the CDR3 is TGTGCCAGCCGGGTAAACAGGGGGCCCTACACAGATACGCAGTATTTT.